This TCR beta chain was documented in a study of blood T cell repertoires in COVID-19. Across the study: Samples of COVID-19 (acute and convalescent) were obtained from the United States, Italy and Spain. Sources were T cells, B-cell-depleted T cells, or PBMCs; the material itself was cDNA or gDNA.

Germline values: CDR1 SGHRS, CDR2 YFSETQ. Trimming stripped 3 bases from V and 4 bases from J, with 7 bases between. The CDR3 contains 13 residues. Ages ranged from about 18 to 90 years, with residence in under 25 US areas. The repertoire was sequenced with immunoSEQ multiplex PCR; TCRdb's copy has only in-frame clones and lacks some. The sample carries about 400,000 clones, roughly 86% recorded once. The receptor was isolated from a woman in her thirties or forties with acute COVID-19. V and J are TRBV5-1 and TRBJ1-4, with unresolved D. Sequencing input: PBMCs or T cells enriched from blood (not recorded which). DNA for the CDR3: TGCGCCAGCAGCTGGGAGGTTAATGAAAAACTGTTTTTT. Its protein is CASSWEVNEKLFF.